This T cell receptor beta chain comes out of a study of spatial heterogeneity in lung cancer. General study results and limits: At tumor resection, ubiquitous expanded TCRs were detected in blood more often than later.

TCRdb called the 5' RACE reads again in MiXCR, with one record for every CDR3 protein. This sample yields approximately 38,000 distinct CDR3 sequences, of which roughly 5.8% are seen a single time; more than 9% belongs to the top ten. The V gene end was trimmed by 4 bases and the J gene end by 5 bases; junction bases not matched to a gene: 9. Per germline, CDR1 SGHRS and CDR2 YFSETQ. The CDR3 runs to 15 residues. This clonotype was seen a few times. What it binds is unknown. Time point defined: sample taken at primary tumor resection. Unsorted whole RNA samples from tumor, nontumor lung or frozen PBMC were sequenced. The donors comprised 60 to 80 untreated early-stage non-small cell lung cancer patients.

The sequence derives from a male donor with early-stage non-small cell lung cancer. Sequencing used PBMCs, obtained at surgery. This chain uses TRBV5-1 with TRBJ2-7, with 10 nucleotides matching TRBD1. CDR3 amino acids: CASSTPRDRGDEQYF. CDR3 in DNA: TGCGCCAGCAGCACCCCCCGGGACAGGGGAGACGAGCAGTACTTC.